This TCR beta chain is from a study of vaccination and CD4 T cells after COVID-19. Germline CDR1 is SGHTA and CDR2 is FQGNSA. The CDR3 covers 15 residues. Trimming pared 7 bases from V and 2 bases from J, leaving 18 bases between. Noted treatment: roughly 11-day PBMC culture with coronavirus spike peptide pools or control peptides (ViraFEST assay). Oncomine TCR Beta short-read sequencing was applied to DNA from cultured CD4+ T cells. One entry per CDR3 protein, called by TCRdb with MiXCR from the PCR reads. Altogether 5,000 or so distinct CDR3 sequences are present, about 32% being singletons, with the ten largest covering approximately 21%. In regard to this clonotype: Its specificity is unknown.

This receptor was taken from a human donor who had recovered from COVID-19. The chain has TRBV7-2 and TRBJ2-7; TRBD1 might be the D (5 bases). Sample: CD4+ T cells from blood, cultured in vitro, taken after SARS-CoV-2 vaccination. CDR3 DNA: TGTGCCAGCATCGAATCCCAGGGTATCGCCTACGAGCAGTACTTC. This sequence encodes CASIESQGIAYEQYF. Full variable domain (outside the CDR3, taken from reference TRBV7-2 and TRBJ2-7): GAGVSQSPSNKVTEKGKDVELRCDPISGHTALYWYRQSLGQGLEFLIYFQGNSAPDKSGLPSDRFSAERTGGSVSTLTIQRTQQEDSAVYLCASIESQGIAYEQYFGPGTRLTVT.